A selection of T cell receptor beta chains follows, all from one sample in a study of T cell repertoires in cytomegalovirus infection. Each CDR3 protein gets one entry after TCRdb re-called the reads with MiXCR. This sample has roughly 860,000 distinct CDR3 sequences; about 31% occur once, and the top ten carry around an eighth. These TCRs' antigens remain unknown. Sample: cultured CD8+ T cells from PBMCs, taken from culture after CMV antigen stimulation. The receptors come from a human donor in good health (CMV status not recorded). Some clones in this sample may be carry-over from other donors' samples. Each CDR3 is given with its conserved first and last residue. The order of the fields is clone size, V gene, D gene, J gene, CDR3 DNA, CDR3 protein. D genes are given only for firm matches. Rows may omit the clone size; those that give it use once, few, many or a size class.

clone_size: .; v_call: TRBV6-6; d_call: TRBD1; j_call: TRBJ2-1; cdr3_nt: TGTGCCAGCAGTTACTCAGGGGACAGATTCGAATACAATGAGCAGCTCTTC; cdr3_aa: CASSYSGDRFEYNEQLF
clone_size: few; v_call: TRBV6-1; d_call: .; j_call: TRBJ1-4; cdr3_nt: TGTGCCAGCCAAGGGACAACTAATGAAAAACTGTTTTTT; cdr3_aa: CASQGTTNEKLFF
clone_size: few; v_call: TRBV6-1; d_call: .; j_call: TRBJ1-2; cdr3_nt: TGTGCCAGCAGTGAAATGACAGTTCTGCCCGTAGATGGCTACACCTTC; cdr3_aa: CASSEMTVLPVDGYTF
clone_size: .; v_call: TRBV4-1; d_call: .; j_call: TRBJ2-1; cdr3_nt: TGCGCCAGCAGTTCACTCGTGGGGGAGCAGTTCTTC; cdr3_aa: CASSSLVGEQFF
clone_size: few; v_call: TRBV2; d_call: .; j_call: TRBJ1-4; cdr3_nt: TGTGCCAGCAGTGGGACAGCACTGTTTTTT; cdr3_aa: CASSGTALFF
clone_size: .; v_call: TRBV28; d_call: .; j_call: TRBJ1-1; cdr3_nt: TGTGCCAGCAGTCGTGGGACGGACGGATTGAACACTGAAGCTTTCTTT; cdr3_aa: CASSRGTDGLNTEAFF
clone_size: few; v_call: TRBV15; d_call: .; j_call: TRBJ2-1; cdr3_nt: TGTGCCACCAGCAGAGATCTAGGTCTAGCAGTTGAGCAGTTCTTC; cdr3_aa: CATSRDLGLAVEQFF
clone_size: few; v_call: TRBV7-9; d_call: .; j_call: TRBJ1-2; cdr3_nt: TGTGCCAGCAGCCCCCTCGACAATGGCTACACCTTC; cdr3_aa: CASSPLDNGYTF
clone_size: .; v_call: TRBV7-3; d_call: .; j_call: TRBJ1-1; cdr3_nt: TGTGCCAGCAGCTTAACCGACAGGATGGAACTGAACACTGAAGCTTTCTTT; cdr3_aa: CASSLTDRMELNTEAFF
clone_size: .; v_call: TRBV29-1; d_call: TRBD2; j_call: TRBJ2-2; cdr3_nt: TGCAGCGTTGTCCTCGGGGGGGTCACCGGGGAGCTGTTTTTT; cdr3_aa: CSVVLGGVTGELFF
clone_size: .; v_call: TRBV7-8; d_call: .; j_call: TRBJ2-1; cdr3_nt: TGTGCCAGCAGCTTAGTAGGGACATCGGTCTTTAATGAGCAGTTCTTC; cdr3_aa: CASSLVGTSVFNEQFF
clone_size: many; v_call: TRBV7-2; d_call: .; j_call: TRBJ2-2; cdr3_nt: TGTGCCAGCAGCTTAGCCGGGACACAGAACACCGGGGAGCTGTTTTTT; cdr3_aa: CASSLAGTQNTGELFF
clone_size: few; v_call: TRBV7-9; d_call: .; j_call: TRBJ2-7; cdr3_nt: TGTGCCAGCAGCTCGGCAGGCCAGGAGCAGTACTTC; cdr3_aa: CASSSAGQEQYF
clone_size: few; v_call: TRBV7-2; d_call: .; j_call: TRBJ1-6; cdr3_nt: TGTGCCAGCAGCTTAGGTAGCGCTAGCTCCTATAATTCACCCCTCCACTTT; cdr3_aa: CASSLGSASSYNSPLHF
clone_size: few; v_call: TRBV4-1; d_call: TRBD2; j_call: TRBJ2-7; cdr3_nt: TGCGCCAGCAGCCCCTTTGAGGCGGGGGGGACCTACGAGCAGTACTTC; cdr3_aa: CASSPFEAGGTYEQYF
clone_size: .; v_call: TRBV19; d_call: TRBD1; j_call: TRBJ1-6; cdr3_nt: TGTGCCAGTCGAACACAGGGGACTAATTCACCCCTCCACTTT; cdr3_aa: CASRTQGTNSPLHF
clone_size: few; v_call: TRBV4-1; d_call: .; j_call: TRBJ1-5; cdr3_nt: TGCGCCAGCAGCCAAGTCAGCGCCAGCAATCAGCCCCAGCATTTT; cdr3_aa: CASSQVSASNQPQHF
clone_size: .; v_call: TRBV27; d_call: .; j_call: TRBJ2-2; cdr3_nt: TGTGCCAGCAGTTTTTCGACCGGGGGATCGTACGGGGAGCTGTTTTTT; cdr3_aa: CASSFSTGGSYGELFF
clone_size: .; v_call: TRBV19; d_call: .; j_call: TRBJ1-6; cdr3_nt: TGTGCCAGTAGTATTTCAGCAGGGTATGGACCCCTCCACTTT; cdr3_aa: CASSISAGYGPLHF
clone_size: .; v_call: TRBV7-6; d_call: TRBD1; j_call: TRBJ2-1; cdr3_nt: TGTGCTAGCAGCCATCCGGGACAGGGGGGCAATGAGCAGTTCTTC; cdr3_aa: CASSHPGQGGNEQFF
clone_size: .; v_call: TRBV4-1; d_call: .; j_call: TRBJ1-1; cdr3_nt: TGCGCCAGCAGCCAGGGTCGGGTGGCGGAAACTGAAGCTTTCTTT; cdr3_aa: CASSQGRVAETEAFF
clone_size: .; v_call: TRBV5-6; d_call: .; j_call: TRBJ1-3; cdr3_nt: TGTGTCAGCAGCAATGACAGTTTTGGAAACACCATATATTTT; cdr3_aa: CVSSNDSFGNTIYF
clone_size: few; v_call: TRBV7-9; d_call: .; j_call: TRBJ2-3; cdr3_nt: TGTGCCAGCAAACTACCCGGGACCATCGGAGATACGCAGTATTTT; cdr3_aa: CASKLPGTIGDTQYF
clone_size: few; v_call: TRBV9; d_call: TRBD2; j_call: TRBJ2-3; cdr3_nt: TGTGCCAGCAGCGTAGAGGCGGGGGGGTCGACAGATACGCAGTATTTT; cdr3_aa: CASSVEAGGSTDTQYF
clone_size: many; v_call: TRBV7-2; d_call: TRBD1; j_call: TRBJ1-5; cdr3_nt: TGTGCCAGCAGCGCCTTCCCCCTGACAGGGGGGGCTGAGCGGCCCCAGCATTTT; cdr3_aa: CASSAFPLTGGAERPQHF
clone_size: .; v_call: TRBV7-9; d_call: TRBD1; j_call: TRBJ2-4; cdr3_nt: TGTGCCAGCAGCCCCCCGACAGGGTCCAAAAACATTCAGTACTTC; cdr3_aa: CASSPPTGSKNIQYF
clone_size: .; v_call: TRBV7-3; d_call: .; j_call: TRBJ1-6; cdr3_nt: TGTGCCAGCAGCTTAACTGGTTCTACCACCTCACCCCTCCACTTT; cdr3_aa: CASSLTGSTTSPLHF
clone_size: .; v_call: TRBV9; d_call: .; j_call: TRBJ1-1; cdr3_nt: TGTGCCAGCAGCCCCAACCCGGGAAACACTGAAGCTTTCTTT; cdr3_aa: CASSPNPGNTEAFF